Listed below are T cell receptor beta chains from one sample, sequenced in a study of blood T cell repertoires in COVID-19. Here immunoSEQ multiplex PCR was the method, and the copy in TCRdb shows in-frame clones only, minus some. The table lists 30,000 to 35,000 clones, more than 85% of them singletons. The sample consisted of peripheral blood. The receptors were gathered from a human donor in a cohort sampled during active COVID-19. Each CDR3 is given with its conserved first and last residue. The order of the fields is clone size, V gene, J gene, D gene, CDR3 DNA, CDR3 protein. A D gene is named only where the DNA matches it firmly. The listing skips clone size in some rows; elsewhere it reads once, few, many or a size class.

clone_size: -
v_call: TRBV5-4
j_call: TRBJ2-7
d_call: -
cdr3_nt: TGTGCCAGCAGCTCGTGGACAGTATCCTCCTACGAGCAGTACTTC
cdr3_aa: CASSSWTVSSYEQYF

clone_size: -
v_call: TRBV7-6
j_call: TRBJ2-1
d_call: TRBD2
cdr3_nt: TGTGCCAGCAGCGGCTTACTAGCGGGAGGACAAAATGAGCAGTTCTTC
cdr3_aa: CASSGLLAGGQNEQFF

clone_size: -
v_call: TRBV10-3
j_call: TRBJ2-3
d_call: TRBD2
cdr3_nt: TGTGCCATCAGTGGACTAGCGGGAGATACAGATACGCAGTATTTT
cdr3_aa: CAISGLAGDTDTQYF

clone_size: -
v_call: TRBV9
j_call: TRBJ2-5
d_call: TRBD2
cdr3_nt: TGTGCCAGCAGCGTTTCCGGGACTAGCGGGGAAGAGACCCAGTACTTC
cdr3_aa: CASSVSGTSGEETQYF

clone_size: -
v_call: TRBV9
j_call: TRBJ1-2
d_call: TRBD1
cdr3_nt: TGTGCCAGCAGCGTGGGACAGGTTCGCTATGGCTACACCTTC
cdr3_aa: CASSVGQVRYGYTF

clone_size: -
v_call: TRBV7-6
j_call: TRBJ2-7
d_call: TRBD1
cdr3_nt: TGTGCCAGCAGCCCGGACAGGGCTGGACCTTACGAGCAGTACTTC
cdr3_aa: CASSPDRAGPYEQYF

clone_size: -
v_call: TRBV3-1/TRBV3-2
j_call: TRBJ2-7
d_call: TRBD1
cdr3_nt: TGTGCCAGCAGCCAAACTGGGATCGACAGGGATGTCGCAAGGTACGAGCAGTACTTC
cdr3_aa: CASSQTGIDRDVARYEQYF

clone_size: -
v_call: TRBV5-1
j_call: TRBJ1-4
d_call: TRBD1
cdr3_nt: TGCGCCAGCCGACAGGGACCTGCAACTAATGAAAAACTGTTTTTT
cdr3_aa: CASRQGPATNEKLFF

clone_size: -
v_call: TRBV12-1
j_call: TRBJ1-6
d_call: -
cdr3_nt: TGTGCCAGCAGCTCCTGTGACATCCATTCACCCCTCCACTTT
cdr3_aa: CASSSCDIHSPLHF

clone_size: few
v_call: TRBV2
j_call: TRBJ2-2
d_call: -
cdr3_nt: TGTGCCAGCAGTGAGGATCAGGGTGAAAACACCGGGGAGCTGTTTTTT
cdr3_aa: CASSEDQGENTGELFF

clone_size: -
v_call: TRBV10-3
j_call: TRBJ2-1
d_call: -
cdr3_nt: TGTGCCATCAGTGAGCAGGGTGGCTACAATGAGCAGTTCTTC
cdr3_aa: CAISEQGGYNEQFF